One sample yielded the 5 T cell receptor beta chains listed below, sequenced in a study of cytomegalovirus exposure and HLA in healthy donors. Researchers ran the PCR with 60 Vbeta and 13 Jbeta primers. Assay used: immunoSEQ multiplex PCR; TCRdb lists only in-frame clones, some missing. Among about 120,000 clones listed, roughly three quarters were seen once. Sample: PBMCs. Receptors were obtained from a man aged 30-40 years in good health and CMV-seropositive.

This clone was seen a single time. Written as DNA, the CDR3 is TGTGCCAGCAGTGAATGGGCTAGCGGTCTCCAAGAGACCCAGTACTTC. Protein: CASSEWASGLQETQYF. The chain recombines TRBV25-1 with TRBJ2-5, with 7 bases lining up with TRBD2. The CDR3 has 16 amino acids. The germline CDR1 and CDR2 sequences are MGHDK and SYGVNS. The J segment lost 1 base and the V segment lost 1 base, leaving 6 bases of the junction unmatched.

The chain carries TRBV4-2 and TRBJ2-2; maybe TRBD2 (6 bases). Per the germline V gene, CDR1 is LGHNA and CDR2 is YNFKEQ. The CDR3 has 16 residues. V shed 0 bases and J shed 3 bases, with 11 bases lying between them. CDR3 nucleotides: TGTGCCAGCAGCCAAGATGCGGGGAGGCACACCGGGGAGCTGTTTTTT. Translated: CASSQDAGRHTGELFF.

This chain joins TRBV6-1 and TRBJ2-5, with D uncertain. The CDR3 is 13 residues long. Germline V CDR1 and CDR2: MNHNS, SASEGT. V lost 8 bases to trimming and J lost 0 bases, with 10 bases between them. CDR3 sequence (DNA): TGTGCCAGCTATGGCACGAACCAAGAGACCCAGTACTTC. Protein: CASYGTNQETQYF.

The gene calls are TRBV4-3 and TRBJ2-7; D call uncertain. This CDR3 has 16 residues. Germline V lookup: CDR1 LGHNA, CDR2 YSLEER. V gave up 0 bases and J gave up 1 base, with 13 bases separating them. As DNA, the CDR3 is TGCGCCAGCAGCCAAGATAAAATAGCCCCTTCCTACGAGCAGTACTTC. Its protein is CASSQDKIAPSYEQYF.

This clone showed up just once. This chain connects TRBV29-1 to TRBJ2-3; 9 nucleotides agree with TRBD1. This CDR3 has 13 residues. V lost 6 bases, J lost 0 bases, and 1 base stayed unmatched. Germline CDR1 and CDR2: SQVTM and ANQGSEA. CDR3 residues: CSVGTGSTDTQYF. The CDR3 coding sequence is TGCAGCGTGGGGACAGGGAGCACAGATACGCAGTATTTT.